These 7 T cell receptor beta chains came from one sample sequenced in a study of blood T cell repertoires in COVID-19. Profiling relied on immunoSEQ multiplex PCR, and the TCRdb table lists in-frame clones only, not all of them. The table shows about 160,000 clones, with 75% to 90% occurring only once. Sequences were obtained from peripheral blood. The receptor set was obtained from a human donor in a cohort sampled during active COVID-19.

This chain uses TRBV2 with TRBJ1-6; TRBD1 aligns across 7 bases. V was pared by 4 bases and J by 13 bases, with 7 bases of the junction left unmatched. The CDR3 is made up of 13 amino acids. Per the germline V gene, CDR1 is SNHLY and CDR2 is FYNNEI. The CDR3 protein is CASSAGQVTPLHF. CDR3 nucleotide sequence: TGTGCCAGCAGTGCCGGACAGGTGACCCCCCTCCACTTT. The full variable domain, completed using reference TRBV2 and TRBJ1-6, is EPEVTQTPSHQVTQMGQEVILRCVPISNHLYFYWYRQILGQKVEFLVSFYNNEISEKSEIFDDQFSVERPDGSNFTLKIRSTKLEDSAMYFCASSAGQVTPLHFGNGTRLTVT.

The V gene is TRBV29-1, the J gene TRBJ2-7; D possibly corresponds to TRBD2 (5 bases). V shed 8 bases and J shed 3 bases, with 20 bases lying between them. This CDR3 comprises 14 residues. The V gene's germline CDR1 is SQVTM and CDR2 ANQGSEA. DNA for the CDR3: TGCAGCCTTGGAAAAGGGCGGGCAAGCTACGAGCAGTACTTC. As protein: CSLGKGRASYEQYF.

This clone was counted between two and nine times. The rearrangement joins TRBV9 to TRBJ2-3; 12 nucleotides line up with TRBD2. After removal of 3 bases from V and 5 bases from J, the junction contained 4 bases not matched to a gene. Germline CDR1 is SGDLS and CDR2 is YYNGEE. The CDR3 runs to 15 residues. CDR3 nucleotides: TGTGCCAGCAGCGCCCTAGCGGGGGGGCAAGATACGCAGTATTTT. Protein product: CASSALAGGQDTQYF.

V is TRBV9 and J is TRBJ1-1; a weak D match, TRBD1 (6 bases). In germline, CDR1 is SGDLS, CDR2 YYNGEE. Trimming pared 1 base from V and 5 bases from J, leaving 15 bases between. The CDR3 loop spans 15 amino acids. The CDR3 region is CASSVKQGVGTEAFF. Written as DNA, the CDR3 is TGTGCCAGCAGCGTAAAACAGGGTGTCGGGACTGAAGCTTTCTTT.

This chain joins TRBV7-2 and TRBJ2-5, with 7 bases matching TRBD2. V lost 4 bases and J lost 7; bases outside the gene matches: 15. There are 16 residues in the CDR3. Germline V lookup: CDR1 SGHTA, CDR2 FQGNSA. The chain's CDR3 is CASSSATSAREGTQYF. The CDR3 region has the DNA TGTGCCAGCAGCTCTGCCACTAGCGCCCGCGAGGGGACCCAGTACTTC.

This sequence joins TRBV2 and TRBJ2-7; 9 bases agree with TRBD1. The CDR3 covers 15 residues. Germline V gene data show CDR1 as SNHLY and CDR2 as FYNNEI. Losses at the gene ends were 2 bases for V and 4 bases for J; bases not matched to a gene: 6. CDR3 nucleotides: TGTGCCAGCAGTGAATGGGGACAGGGTGGGTACGAGCAGTACTTC. Encoded protein: CASSEWGQGGYEQYF.

The V gene is TRBV7-2, the J gene TRBJ2-1, with no clear D. Looked up from germline, CDR1 is SGHTA and CDR2 is FQGNSA. With 5 bases removed from V and 6 bases from J, the gap between germline ends came to 14 bases. The CDR3 runs to 14 residues. CDR3 in amino acids: CASSASMMRNEQFF. CDR3 in DNA: TGTGCCAGCAGCGCAAGCATGATGCGCAATGAGCAGTTCTTC.